This T cell receptor beta chain was sequenced for a study of T cell repertoires in cytomegalovirus infection. For the study at large: Indications came from public TCR beta signatures; they pointed to CMV infection and to a matching HLA type. Findings of the study overall: Predominance within the ex vivo response was attributable to HLA-C-restricted CMV-specific TCR beta clonotypes. Summed frequency of shared TCR beta families picked out CMV carriers who also had the relevant HLA.

At least ten counts were recorded for this clonotype. Its antigen is not identified. One entry per CDR3 protein, called by TCRdb with MiXCR from the reads. The sample holds about 76,000 distinct CDR3 sequences, more than 3% seen once. Trimming at V came to 2 bases and at J to 9 bases, leaving 6 bases not matched to a gene. Germline V gene data show CDR1 as ENHRY and CDR2 as SYGVKD. This CDR3 spans 16 amino acids. This receptor was obtained from a human donor in good health (CMV status not recorded). Some clones in this sample may be carry-over from other donors' samples. The rearrangement uses TRBV10-3 and TRBJ2-1, with 14 bases identical to TRBD2. The sequencing input was PBMCs. This CDR3 is CAISEGTSGGQGEQFF. CDR3 sequence (DNA): TGTGCCATCAGTGAGGGGACTAGCGGGGGTCAGGGTGAGCAGTTCTTC.